The 29 T cell receptor beta chains below were found in one sample sequenced in a study of cytomegalovirus exposure and HLA in healthy donors. Method: immunoSEQ multiplex PCR; TCRdb's copy keeps in-frame clones and lacks some. The table has 250,000 to 300,000 clones, around 91% seen once. The sequenced material came from PBMCs. These receptors came from a woman younger than 30 in good health and CMV-seronegative.

This chain connects TRBV27 to TRBJ1-5; possibly TRBD1 for D (5 bases). CDR1 is MNHEY, CDR2 SMNVEV, per germline (reference sequence). The CDR3 is 13 residues long. V was clipped by 7 bases and J by 3 bases, with 10 bases between them. The CDR3 DNA is TGTGCCAGCATAGGGGAGGCCAATCAGCCCCAGCATTTT. Translation gives CASIGEANQPQHF.

This clone has only one observation. The rearrangement joins TRBV10-3 to TRBJ1-6; weak D call: TRBD1 (5 bases). The germline V gene encodes CDR1 ENHRY and CDR2 SYGVKD. V lost 8 bases to trimming and J lost 9 bases, with 17 bases between them. There are 14 residues in the CDR3. This chain's CDR3 is CAISDSPRSSPLHF. The CDR3 nucleotides are TGTGCCATCTCAGACAGCCCAAGGAGTTCACCCCTCCACTTT.

The V call is TRBV28, the J call TRBJ2-3; TRBD2 might be the D (6 bases). CDR1 and CDR2 (germline): MDHEN, SYDVKM. Trimming removed 5 bases at V and 0 bases at J, with 18 bases between. There are 17 residues in the CDR3. The CDR3 DNA reads TGTGCCAGCAGTGATTGGAGGTTGGGGACTAGCACAGATACGCAGTATTTT. This encodes CASSDWRLGTSTDTQYF.

CDR3 nucleotide sequence: TGTGCCAGCAGCTTGGCCGGGAGTCCCACTGAAGCTTTCTTT. Translated, it gives CASSLAGSPTEAFF. V is TRBV5-4 and J is TRBJ1-1; D call uncertain. The germline V and J ends were trimmed by 0 bases and 4 bases, with 10 bases remaining between them. The CDR3 runs to 14 residues. Per the germline V gene, CDR1 is SGHNT and CDR2 is YYREEE (reference sequence).

The gene calls are TRBV5-6 and TRBJ1-5; 7 nucleotides match TRBD1. Per the germline V gene, CDR1 is SGHDT and CDR2 is YYEEEE. Trimming at V came to 4 bases and at J to 3 bases, leaving 7 bases not matched to a gene. The CDR3 is 15 amino acids. This chain's CDR3 is CASSMGDRDNQPQHF. CDR3 DNA: TGTGCCAGCAGCATGGGGGACAGAGACAATCAGCCCCAGCATTTT.

The CDR3 DNA reads TGTGCCAGCAGCTCACCCGGCCACGGCAGGGTAAATGAGCAGTTCTTC. Its protein is CASSSPGHGRVNEQFF. The chain employs TRBV7-9 and TRBJ2-1; maybe TRBD1 (5 bases). The V and J ends lost 4 bases and 7 bases respectively, with 20 bases between them. This CDR3 comprises 16 residues. The germline gives CDR1 SEHNR, CDR2 FQNEAQ (reference sequence).

V and J are TRBV7-9 and TRBJ2-1, with a tentative D call TRBD2 (5 bases). The germline V gene encodes CDR1 SEHNR and CDR2 FQNEAQ (reference sequence). This CDR3 spans 13 amino acids. The V end lost 8 bases, the J end lost 7 bases, and 15 bases lay between the germline ends. CDR3 DNA: TGTGCCAGCCTGCTCGGAAGGGAGAATGAGCAGTTCTTC. It specifies CASLLGRENEQFF.

The rearrangement joins TRBV2 to TRBJ2-7; D is possibly TRBD1 (5 bases). The CDR3 is 12 amino acids. Trimming left V 10 bases short and J 3 bases short, with 13 bases between. The V gene's germline CDR1 is SNHLY and CDR2 FYNNEI. In DNA, the CDR3 is TGTGCCATCAAACCCGACAGCTACGAGCAGTACGTC. It specifies CAIKPDSYEQYV.

V and J are TRBV6-1 and TRBJ1-4; TRBD1 matches 10 bases. The trim removed 7 bases at V and 5 bases at J, leaving 7 bases unmatched. CDR1 MNHNS and CDR2 SASEGT come from the germline V gene. The CDR3 runs 15 residues. The CDR3 DNA is TGTGCCAGCAATAGAAAGGGACAGGGGAATGAAAAACTGTTTTTT. It specifies CASNRKGQGNEKLFF.

This clone was recorded only once. This chain joins TRBV29-1 and TRBJ2-1, with a tentative D call TRBD2 (5 bases). The germline V gene encodes CDR1 SQVTM and CDR2 ANQGSEA. This CDR3 spans 15 amino acids. V lost 2 bases and J lost 5, with 16 bases in between. CDR3 sequence (DNA): TGCAGCGTTGAACGGGGTCTTACCCCGGACAATGAGCAGTTCTTC. Translation gives CSVERGLTPDNEQFF.

This clone was seen more than once but under ten times. The rearrangement links TRBV19 to TRBJ2-5, with TRBD2 identical over 10 bases. Germline lookup yields CDR1 LNHDA and CDR2 SQIVND (reference sequence). V trimming: 5 bases; J trimming: 5 bases; junction bases outside the gene matches: 2. This CDR3 has 13 amino acids. CDR3 amino acids: CASSEGLAETQYF. As DNA, the CDR3 is TGTGCCAGTAGTGAGGGACTAGCGGAGACCCAGTACTTC.

The genes are TRBV28 and TRBJ1-4; 7 bases agree with TRBD1. This CDR3 comprises 16 residues. Germline V gene lookup returns CDR1 MDHEN and CDR2 SYDVKM. Trimming at V came to 7 bases and at J to 8 bases, leaving 16 bases not matched to a gene. In nucleotides, the CDR3 is TGTGCCAGCACAACAAGGGACAGCGGGTCTCGAGAAAAACTGTTTTTT. It is translated as CASTTRDSGSREKLFF.

The chain uses TRBV30 and TRBJ1-2, with 7 nucleotides matching TRBD1. J was trimmed by 8 bases and V by 4 bases; bases with no gene match: 10. The CDR3 is made up of 13 amino acids. Per the germline V gene, CDR1 is GTSNPN and CDR2 is SVGIG (reference sequence). The CDR3 spells CAWTADRTLGYTF. The CDR3 DNA sequence: TGTGCCTGGACGGCGGACAGGACCCTCGGCTACACCTTC.

This clone showed up just once. The chain combines TRBV2 with TRBJ1-1; D unresolved. Germline loops: CDR1 SNHLY, CDR2 FYNNEI. V was pared by 0 bases and J by 4 bases, with 21 bases between. The CDR3 loop spans 18 amino acids. The CDR3 sequence is CASSEAFAEAGRGTEAFF. CDR3 sequence (DNA): TGTGCCAGCAGTGAAGCGTTTGCCGAGGCAGGACGGGGCACTGAAGCTTTCTTT.

The genes are TRBV7-3 and TRBJ1-1; the match to TRBD1 covers 7 bases. CDR1 is SGHTA and CDR2 is FQGTGA in the germline V gene. V was pared by 2 bases and J by 6 bases, with 9 bases of the junction left unmatched. The CDR3 length is 15 residues. In DNA, the CDR3 is TGTGCCAGCAGCTTACATGGCAGGGGGATCTCTGAAGCTTTCTTT. This codes for CASSLHGRGISEAFF. Based on the CDR3 plus reference TRBV7-3 and TRBJ1-1, the full variable domain is GAGVSQTPSNKVTEKGKYVELRCDPISGHTALYWYRQSLGQGPEFLIYFQGTGAADDSGLPNDRFFAVRPEGSVSTLKIQRTERGDSAVYLCASSLHGRGISEAFFGQGTRLTVV.

The chain has TRBV5-4 and TRBJ2-7; 7 bases agree with TRBD1. Germline values: CDR1 SGHNT, CDR2 YYREEE (reference sequence). This CDR3 has 14 amino acids. The ends lost 3 bases at V and 2 bases at J; junction bases unmatched: 5. The CDR3, as DNA: TGTGCCAGCAGCTGGACAGGACCTACCTACGAGCAGTACGTC. Encoded protein: CASSWTGPTYEQYV.

J is TRBJ2-3 and V is TRBV7-8; TRBD1 aligns across 7 bases. Germline values: CDR1 SGHVS, CDR2 FQNEAQ. There are 14 residues in the CDR3. V lost 4 bases to trimming and J lost 2 bases; unmatched junction nucleotides: 3. The CDR3 DNA reads TGTGCCAGCAGCTGGACAGGCCCCACAGATACGCAGTATTTT. Translation gives CASSWTGPTDTQYF.

The gene calls are TRBV2 and TRBJ2-5; TRBD1 might be the D (5 bases). Trimming removed 7 bases at V and 2 bases at J, with 20 bases between. The germline V gene has CDR1 SNHLY and CDR2 FYNNEI. The CDR3 has 16 residues. CDR3 nucleotide sequence: TGTGCCAGCACCCACCGCCAGGACACTACGCAAGAGACCCAGTACTTC. Its protein product is CASTHRQDTTQETQYF.

The rearrangement uses TRBV5-4 and TRBJ2-7, with D perhaps TRBD1 (6 bases). There are 14 residues in the CDR3. Trimming removed 0 bases at V and 2 bases at J, with 9 bases between. The germline gives CDR1 SGHNT, CDR2 YYREEE (reference sequence). The CDR3 protein is CASSLGDTPYEQYF. The DNA of the CDR3 is TGTGCCAGCAGCTTGGGGGACACCCCCTACGAGCAGTACTTC.

This chain joins TRBV7-2 and TRBJ2-7; tentative D call: TRBD1 (5 bases). CDR3 size: 15 residues. V lost 1 base and J lost 2, with 12 bases in between. The germline gives CDR1 SGHTA, CDR2 FQGNSA. CDR3 nucleotide sequence: TGTGCCAGCAGCTTAGTCCAGGACATCCCCTACGAGCAGTACTTC. Translation gives CASSLVQDIPYEQYF.

The count of this clone is one. The genes are TRBV9 and TRBJ2-2, with 11 bases identical to TRBD2. Germline V gene data show CDR1 as SGDLS and CDR2 as YYNGEE. This CDR3 spans 16 amino acids. With 9 bases clipped from V and 2 bases from J, the junction kept 9 bases outside the gene matches. The CDR3 here is CANLLLAGANTGELFF. In DNA form, the CDR3 reads TGTGCCAACCTTTTACTAGCGGGGGCAAACACCGGGGAGCTGTTTTTT.

The chain links TRBV5-1 to TRBJ2-7; D unresolved. This CDR3 spans 14 amino acids. Germline V CDR1 and CDR2: SGHRS, YFSETQ. Trimming took off 4 bases at V and 3 bases at J, with 14 bases between the two ends. For the CDR3, the DNA is TGCGCCAGCAGCGAGCCAGGCACATACTACGAGCAGTACTTC. Encoded protein: CASSEPGTYYEQYF. Full variable domain (remainder filled in from reference TRBV5-1 and TRBJ2-7): KAGVTQTPRYLIKTRGQQVTLSCSPISGHRSVSWYQQTPGQGLQFLFEYFSETQRNKGNFPGRFSGRQFSNSRSEMNVSTLELGDSALYLCASSEPGTYYEQYFGPGTRLTVT.

The chain joins TRBV6-5 to TRBJ2-2; D is undetermined. This CDR3 spans 13 amino acids. Per the germline V gene, CDR1 is MNHEY and CDR2 is SVGAGI. The V and J ends lost 4 bases and 5 bases respectively, with 8 bases between them. The DNA of the CDR3 is TGTGCCAGCAGTTTGGCCAGGACCGGGGAGCTGTTTTTT. Translated: CASSLARTGELFF.

This chain uses TRBV10-3 with TRBJ1-1; D is unresolved. The CDR3 runs to 15 residues. V was shortened by 0 bases and J by 3 bases, with 11 bases between the two germline ends. Germline-derived CDR1 and CDR2 are ENHRY and SYGVKD. CDR3: CAISESMSRDTEAFF. The CDR3 DNA sequence: TGTGCCATCAGTGAGTCAATGAGCCGGGACACTGAAGCTTTCTTT.

The chain employs TRBV5-6 and TRBJ1-1, with D possibly matching TRBD1 (5 bases). This CDR3 contains 12 residues. Germline assignment: CDR1 SGHDT and CDR2 YYEEEE. V lost 3 bases and J 11 bases, leaving 14 bases between the germline ends. In DNA form, the CDR3 reads TGTGCCAGCAGCTGGTTACAGCGGGGCGCTTTCTTT. It is translated as CASSWLQRGAFF.

V and J are TRBV2 and TRBJ2-3; D might be TRBD1 (6 bases). CDR1 is SNHLY and CDR2 is FYNNEI in the germline V gene. The CDR3 totals 15 residues. Trimming removed 5 bases at V and 0 bases at J, with 12 bases between. This CDR3 reads CASSQGSFSTDTQYF. Written as DNA, the CDR3 is TGTGCCAGCAGTCAGGGGTCTTTTAGCACAGATACGCAGTATTTT. Combining the CDR3 with reference TRBV2 and TRBJ2-3 gives the whole variable domain EPEVTQTPSHQVTQMGQEVILRCVPISNHLYFYWYRQILGQKVEFLVSFYNNEISEKSEIFDDQFSVERPDGSNFTLKIRSTKLEDSAMYFCASSQGSFSTDTQYFGPGTRLTVL.

The chain uses TRBV5-6 and TRBJ2-1, with D possibly TRBD2 on 5 matching bases. The germline V gene encodes CDR1 SGHDT and CDR2 YYEEEE. The CDR3 spans 12 residues. V shed 0 bases and J shed 7 bases, with 5 bases lying between them. This CDR3 is CASSLGRNEQFF. The CDR3, as DNA: TGTGCCAGCAGCTTGGGGAGGAATGAGCAGTTCTTC.

The rearrangement joins TRBV6-1 to TRBJ1-1, with 7 bases identical to TRBD1. Losses at the gene ends were 8 bases for V and 5 bases for J; bases not matched to a gene: 14. Germline V lookup: CDR1 MNHNS, CDR2 SASEGT. CDR3 length: 15 residues. The CDR3 protein is CASSLEAGGGTEAFF. CDR3 in DNA: TGTGCCAGCTCCCTAGAGGCAGGGGGTGGGACTGAAGCTTTCTTT.

The CDR3 here is CASGTGGNSYEQYF. As DNA, the CDR3 is TGTGCCAGCGGAACCGGGGGGAACTCCTACGAGCAGTACTTC. The chain carries TRBV6-5 and TRBJ2-7; 7 nucleotides line up with TRBD2. There are 14 residues in the CDR3. The germline V gene has CDR1 MNHEY and CDR2 SVGAGI. The V segment lost 8 bases and the J segment 0 bases; nucleotides outside the gene matches: 7.